This record covers a single T cell receptor (beta chain). The CDR3 consists of 12 residues. The ends were cut back, 4 bases at V and 8 bases at J, with 9 bases in the middle. The entry originates in a study of blood T cell repertoires in COVID-19. On the study more broadly: Sample material is recorded as cDNA or gDNA derived from T cells, B-cell-depleted T cells, or PBMCs.

As originally analysed: Reference gene primer amplification gave nucleated cell count estimates. The protocol was immunoSEQ multiplex PCR, while the TCRdb copy is restricted to in-frame clones and leaves out a portion. That table furnishes V, J and clone size, whereas the DNA furnished D and trimming. The table records 120,000 or so clones, approximately 80% of them present only once. The sequence was obtained from a man aged 45-60 years with acute or convalescent COVID-19. V usage is TRBV12-3 or TRBV12-4 and J usage is TRBJ1-5; D is perhaps TRBD1 (6 bases). The material sequenced was peripheral blood. CDR3 in amino acids: CASSSTGKPQHF. Written as DNA, the CDR3 is TGTGCCAGCAGTTCGACAGGCAAGCCCCAGCATTTT.